This T cell receptor beta chain was sequenced in a study of blood T cell repertoires in COVID-19. Trimming removed 1 base at V and 7 bases at J, with 7 bases between. This CDR3 has 13 residues. In assigning cohorts, the study relied on participant-reported clinical history. Original processing methods: Nucleated cell counts were estimated from reference gene primer amplification. The method was immunoSEQ multiplex PCR; TCRdb's version includes in-frame clones alone and lacks a portion of them. Clone size and the V and J calls come from that table; the DNA yielded D and trimming. Found here are around 420,000 clones, over 75% of them singletons; the top ten hold roughly 2%.

The sequence was obtained from a woman aged 40 to 50 with acute COVID-19. The rearrangement uses TRBV12-3 or TRBV12-4 and TRBJ1-4, with a weak D call TRBD1 (6 bases). The sequencing input was PBMCs or T cells enriched from blood (not recorded which). Written as DNA, the CDR3 is TGTGCCAGCAGTTTAGGGGGGCGTGAAAAACTGTTTTTT. Protein sequence: CASSLGGREKLFF.